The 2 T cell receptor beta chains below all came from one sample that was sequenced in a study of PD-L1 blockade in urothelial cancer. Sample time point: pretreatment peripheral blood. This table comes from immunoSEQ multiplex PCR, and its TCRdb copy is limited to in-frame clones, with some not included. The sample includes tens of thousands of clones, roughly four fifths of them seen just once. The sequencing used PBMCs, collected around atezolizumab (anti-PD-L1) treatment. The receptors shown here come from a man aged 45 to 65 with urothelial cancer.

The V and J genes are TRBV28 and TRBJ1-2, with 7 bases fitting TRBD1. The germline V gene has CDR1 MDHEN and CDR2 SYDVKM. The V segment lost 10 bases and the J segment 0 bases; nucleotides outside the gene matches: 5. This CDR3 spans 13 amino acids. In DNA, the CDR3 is TGTGCCATCGAGGGGGCCACTAACTATGGCTACACCTTC. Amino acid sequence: CAIEGATNYGYTF.

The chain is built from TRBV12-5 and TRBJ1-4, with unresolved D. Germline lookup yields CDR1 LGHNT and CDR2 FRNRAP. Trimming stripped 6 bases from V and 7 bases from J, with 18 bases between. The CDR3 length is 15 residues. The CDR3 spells CASGLGSLLGEKLFF. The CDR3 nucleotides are TGTGCTAGTGGCCTTGGGAGCCTGCTGGGTGAAAAACTGTTTTTT.